The 10 T cell receptor beta chains reported below all come from one sample, sequenced in a study of graft-versus-host responses after intestinal transplantation. The assay was immunoSEQ multiplex PCR, and TCRdb's table has in-frame clones only and misses some. In the table there are approximately 19,000 clones, around three quarters of which are singletons. Graft material was processed, releasing intraepithelial and lamina propria lymphocytes. The sequences come from ileum tissue, collected roughly 21 days after intestinal transplant. The receptors shown here come from a human patient who received an intestinal transplant, so some T cells may come from the graft donor.

This chain joins TRBV5-8 and TRBJ2-7; possibly TRBD1 for D (5 bases). The CDR3 is 12 residues long. V lost 4 bases and J 2 bases, leaving 7 bases between the germline ends. Per the germline V gene, CDR1 is SGHTS and CDR2 is YDEGEE. In nucleotides, the CDR3 is TGTGCCAGCAGCCAGACAGCCTACGAGCAGTACTTC. Its translation: CASSQTAYEQYF.

The rearrangement joins TRBV5-6 to TRBJ2-1; 14 bases map to TRBD2. This CDR3 contains 15 residues. CDR1 SGHDT and CDR2 YYEEEE come from the germline V gene. Trimming took 0 bases from V and 10 from J; bases not matched to a gene: 3. The CDR3 here is CASSLGLAGGMEQFF. The CDR3 nucleotides read TGTGCCAGCAGCTTGGGACTAGCGGGAGGGATGGAGCAGTTCTTC.

The V and J genes are TRBV6-6 and TRBJ2-4, with D unclear. CDR1 is MNHNY, CDR2 SVGAGI, per germline (reference sequence). The V and J ends lost 1 base and 0 bases respectively, with 10 bases between them. The CDR3 spans 16 residues. The CDR3 here is CASSYLRKLAKNIQYF. CDR3 bases: TGTGCCAGCAGTTACTTGAGGAAACTAGCCAAAAACATTCAGTACTTC.

J is TRBJ2-7 and V is TRBV5-6; perhaps TRBD1 as D (6 bases). Germline V gene sequence: CDR1 SGHDT, CDR2 YYEEEE. The CDR3 is 14 residues long. Trimming took 4 bases from V and 0 from J, leaving 11 bases between them. This chain's CDR3 is CASSVGAGSYEQYF. The DNA of the CDR3 is TGTGCCAGCAGCGTGGGGGCCGGCTCCTACGAGCAGTACTTC.

The rearrangement uses TRBV5-1 and TRBJ2-7, with TRBD2 identical over 12 bases. The CDR3 is 15 amino acids. Per germline, CDR1 SGHRS and CDR2 YFSETQ. Trimming took 2 bases from V and 5 from J; bases not matched to a gene: 5. CDR3 sequence reads: CASSFSSGRAHEQYF. Here the CDR3 DNA reads TGCGCCAGCAGCTTCTCTAGCGGGAGGGCCCACGAGCAGTACTTC.

The V and J genes are TRBV9 and TRBJ2-7; possibly TRBD2 for D (7 bases). Trimming removed 0 bases from V and 5 bases from J, with 18 bases in between. Germline V gene data show CDR1 as SGDLS and CDR2 as YYNGEE. The CDR3 totals 16 residues. CDR3 sequence reads: CASSVGGGGPVDEQYF. DNA for the CDR3: TGTGCCAGCAGCGTAGGAGGGGGGGGGCCGGTAGACGAGCAGTACTTC. The whole variable domain, filled in from reference TRBV9 and TRBJ2-7, reads DSGVTQTPKHLITATGQRVTLRCSPRSGDLSVYWYQQSLDQGLQFLIQYYNGEERAKGNILERFSAQQFPDLHSELNLSSLELGDSALYFCASSVGGGGPVDEQYFGPGTRLTVT.

This clone has only one observation. This chain joins TRBV4-3 and TRBJ2-4; 8 positions match TRBD1. Trimming took 0 bases from V and 3 from J; bases not matched to a gene: 16. The CDR3 has 20 residues. Germline V CDR1 and CDR2: LGHNA, YSLEER. The CDR3 sequence: CASSQDRVRQGAHGKNIQYF. CDR3 DNA sequence: TGCGCCAGCAGCCAAGATCGGGTTCGGCAGGGGGCGCACGGCAAAAACATTCAGTACTTC.

This clone was counted only a few times. V usage is TRBV7-2 and J usage is TRBJ1-4; 7 bases agree with TRBD1. V shed 4 bases and J 8 bases; nucleotides not matched to a gene: 1. Germline assignment: CDR1 SGHTA and CDR2 FQGNSA. The CDR3 runs 12 residues. CDR3 in DNA: TGTGCCAGCAGCTCCAGGGGGGAAAAACTGTTTTTT. As protein: CASSSRGEKLFF.

Only a few counts were recorded for this clone. This chain uses TRBV5-1 with TRBJ2-7, with D possibly TRBD1 on 6 matching bases. The CDR3 contains 15 residues. CDR1 and CDR2 from the germline V gene are SGHRS and YFSETQ. The V end was cut by 2 bases, the J end by 3 bases, with 15 bases between. CDR3: CASSLEGVQFYEQYF. In nucleotides, the CDR3 is TGCGCCAGCAGCTTAGAGGGGGTACAGTTCTACGAGCAGTACTTC.

On this clone itself: A read error may account for a junction end that differs from germline. This chain uses TRBV6-1 with TRBJ2-7; possibly TRBD2 for D (5 bases). There are 12 residues in the CDR3. The germline CDR1 and CDR2 sequences are MNHNS and SASEGT. CDR3 sequence (DNA): TGTGCCAGCACTGAATGGAGGTACGAGCAGTACTTC. Translated, it gives CASTEWRYEQYF.